This record concerns one T cell receptor beta chain sequence. Its specificity is unknown. The source of the sample is a study of CD4 T cells in relation to SARS-CoV-2 and coronaviruses. As for the study in general: ViraFEST: approximately ten-day antigen culture of PBMCs, then TCR beta CDR3 sequencing. Two subjects were Hispanic; patients were roughly 8 males and a few females.

Germline V gene lookup returns CDR1 SQVTM and CDR2 ANQGSEA. Trimming removed 0 bases from V and 5 bases from J; junction bases left unmatched: 10. The CDR3 extends over 16 amino acids. More than 8.5 x 10^4 naive or memory CD4+ cells were cultured with CEF peptides for approximately eleven days. Naive and memory CD4+ T cells were cultured with CEF, then survey-sequenced. TCRdb's copy holds only in-frame clones and misses some; the assay was immunoSEQ multiplex PCR. Of over 35,000 clones in the sample, roughly 80% were seen once. This TCR was recovered from an adult with COVID-19. The gene calls are TRBV29-1 and TRBJ2-3; TRBD1 aligns across 8 bases. Sequenced sample: memory CD4+ T cells from PBMCs, cultured in vitro. DNA of the CDR3: TGCAGCGTTGAAGATCCTAACAGGGGGGATGAAGATACGCAGTATTTT. It is translated as CSVEDPNRGDEDTQYF.